This is a list of T cell receptor beta chains from one sample in a study of graft-versus-host responses after intestinal transplantation. Clones were read by immunoSEQ multiplex PCR, and TCRdb kept only the in-frame ones, dropping some. In the table there are approximately 16,000 clones, around 63% of which are singletons. Sequences were derived from ileum tissue, sampled 524 days after transplant. These receptors were obtained from a human patient who received an intestinal transplant, so some T cells may come from the graft donor. Both conserved end residues are part of each CDR3. The D gene is left open where the match is weak. Clone size appears in some rows only: once, few, many, or a class for an expanded clone.

TRBV5-6	TRBD1	NA	TRBJ2-7	CASRNRQGTYEQYF	TGTGCCAGCAGGAATCGACAGGGTACCTACGAGCAGTACTTC
TRBV2	NA	few	TRBJ1-1	CANSPDRLNTEAFF	TGTGCCAACAGCCCCGACAGGTTGAACACTGAAGCTTTCTTT
TRBV6-4	NA	NA	TRBJ2-3	CASSTRSGGGTDTQYF	TGTGCCAGCAGTACCCGGTCCGGGGGAGGTACAGATACGCAGTATTTT
TRBV2	NA	NA	TRBJ2-3	CASSEQGLAGDTQYF	TGTGCCAGCAGTGAACAGGGGCTCGCCGGAGATACGCAGTATTTT
TRBV12-5	TRBD1	NA	TRBJ1-2	CASEDRAVDGYTF	TGTGCTAGTGAGGACAGGGCGGTTGACGGCTACACCTTC
TRBV5-8	TRBD1	NA	TRBJ1-5	CASSRTSLTGVGQPQHF	TGTGCCAGCAGCCGCACATCGCTGACAGGGGTCGGTCAGCCCCAGCATTTT
TRBV7-6	NA	medium-sized	TRBJ1-1	CASSLVQGNTEAFF	TGTGCCAGCAGCTTAGTACAGGGGAACACTGAAGCTTTCTTT
TRBV7-9	NA	few	TRBJ2-1	CASSLVGGNEQFF	TGTGCCAGCAGCTTAGTGGGGGGCAATGAGCAGTTCTTC
TRBV7-6	TRBD1	NA	TRBJ2-1	CASSPGTGGNEQFF	TGTGCCAGCAGCCCCGGGACAGGGGGCAATGAGCAGTTCTTC
TRBV4-3	TRBD2	NA	TRBJ2-1	CASSRGTTEDGPILDNEQFF	TGCGCCAGCAGCCGCGGGACTACGGAGGACGGCCCGATCCTGGACAATGAGCAGTTCTTC
TRBV7-8	TRBD1	NA	TRBJ2-7	CASSLATGTGSSYEQYF	TGTGCCAGCAGCTTAGCAACCGGGACAGGTTCATCCTACGAGCAGTACTTC
TRBV13	TRBD2	few	TRBJ2-7	CASSPRASGGPDSYEQYF	TGTGCCAGCAGCCCGAGGGCTAGCGGGGGCCCTGACTCCTACGAGCAGTACTTC
TRBV6-6	NA	NA	TRBJ2-2	CASIYSEVAGELFF	TGTGCCAGCATCTACTCGGAGGTGGCCGGGGAGCTGTTTTTT